This T cell receptor (beta chain) originates from a study of shared clonotypes between healthy human individuals. Turning to this clone: The antigen remains undetermined.

The germline V and J ends were trimmed by 4 bases and 8 bases, with 3 bases remaining between them. The CDR3 length is 10 residues. From germline, CDR1 is MNHEY and CDR2 SMNVEV (reference sequence). Each sample came from a Caucasian adult donor living in Nashville, Tennessee. Repertoires were generated with immunoSEQ multiplex PCR, while TCRdb's copy carries only in-frame clones and drops some. The top ten hold approximately 0.13% of the sample, which has more than 2 million clones, more than 90% seen once. Findings of the study overall: Naive subsets generally had larger estimated richness than memory subsets. Shared clonotypes across all four donors exceeded non-shared ones in generation probability. Collection of samples was limited to blood; tissue repertoires likely differ.

V gene TRBV27 combines with J gene TRBJ2-1; no clear D. The receptor was derived from a man between 18 and 35 years old in good health. Sequencing was performed on naive CD4+ T cells sorted from blood. Indicated subset: CD45RA+ positively selected. The CDR3, as DNA: TGTGCCAGCAGTTGGCATGAGCAGTTCTTC. This codes for CASSWHEQFF.